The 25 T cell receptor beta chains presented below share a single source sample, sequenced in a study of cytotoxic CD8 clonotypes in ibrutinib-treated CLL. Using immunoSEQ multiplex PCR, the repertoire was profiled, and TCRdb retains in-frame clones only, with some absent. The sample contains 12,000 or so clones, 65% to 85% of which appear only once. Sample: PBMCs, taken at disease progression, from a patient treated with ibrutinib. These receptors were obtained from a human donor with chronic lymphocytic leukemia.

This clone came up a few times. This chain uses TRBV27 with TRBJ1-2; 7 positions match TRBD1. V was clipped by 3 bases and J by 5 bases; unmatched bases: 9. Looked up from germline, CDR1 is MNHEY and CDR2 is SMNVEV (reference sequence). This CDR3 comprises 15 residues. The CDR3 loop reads CASSFTGARRYGYTF. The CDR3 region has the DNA TGTGCCAGCAGTTTTACAGGGGCACGGCGGTATGGCTACACCTTC.

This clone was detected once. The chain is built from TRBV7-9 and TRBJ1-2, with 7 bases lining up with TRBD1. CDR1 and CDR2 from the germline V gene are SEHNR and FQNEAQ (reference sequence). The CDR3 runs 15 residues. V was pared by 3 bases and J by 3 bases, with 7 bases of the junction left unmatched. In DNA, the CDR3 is TGTGCCAGCAGCTTCTCGACAGGGACCGACTATGGCTACACCTTC. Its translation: CASSFSTGTDYGYTF.

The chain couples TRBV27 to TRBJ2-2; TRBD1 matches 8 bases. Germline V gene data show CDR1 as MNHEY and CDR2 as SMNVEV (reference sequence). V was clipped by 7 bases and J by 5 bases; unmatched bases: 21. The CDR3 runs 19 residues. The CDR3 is CASTQIRWDRLLRTGELFF. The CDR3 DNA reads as TGTGCCAGCACCCAAATAAGGTGGGACAGGCTTTTACGGACCGGGGAGCTGTTTTTT.

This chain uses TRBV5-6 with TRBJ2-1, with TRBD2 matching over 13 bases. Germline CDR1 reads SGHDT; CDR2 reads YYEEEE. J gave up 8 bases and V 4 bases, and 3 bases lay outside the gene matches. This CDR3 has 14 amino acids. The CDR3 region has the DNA TGTGCCAGCAGCGGGACTAGCGGGATGGATGAGCAGTTCTTC. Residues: CASSGTSGMDEQFF.

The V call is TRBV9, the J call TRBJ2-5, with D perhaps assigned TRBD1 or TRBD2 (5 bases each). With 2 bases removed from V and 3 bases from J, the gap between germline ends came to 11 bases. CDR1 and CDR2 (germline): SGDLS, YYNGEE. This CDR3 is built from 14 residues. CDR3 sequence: CASSVAGTEETQYF. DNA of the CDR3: TGTGCCAGCAGCGTGGCCGGGACGGAAGAGACCCAGTACTTC.

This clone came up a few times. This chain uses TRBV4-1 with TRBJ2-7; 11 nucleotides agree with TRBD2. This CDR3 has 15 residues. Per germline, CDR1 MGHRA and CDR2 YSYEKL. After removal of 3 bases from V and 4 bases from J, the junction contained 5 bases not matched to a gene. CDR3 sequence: CASSQVTSGAYEQYF. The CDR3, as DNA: TGCGCCAGCAGCCAGGTGACTAGCGGGGCTTACGAGCAGTACTTC.

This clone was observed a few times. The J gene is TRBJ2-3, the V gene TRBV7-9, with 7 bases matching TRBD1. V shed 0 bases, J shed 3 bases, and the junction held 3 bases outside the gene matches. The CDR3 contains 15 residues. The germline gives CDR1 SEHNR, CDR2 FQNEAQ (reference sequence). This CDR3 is CASSLAGTETDTQYF. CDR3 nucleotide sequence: TGTGCCAGCAGCTTAGCGGGGACAGAGACAGATACGCAGTATTTT.

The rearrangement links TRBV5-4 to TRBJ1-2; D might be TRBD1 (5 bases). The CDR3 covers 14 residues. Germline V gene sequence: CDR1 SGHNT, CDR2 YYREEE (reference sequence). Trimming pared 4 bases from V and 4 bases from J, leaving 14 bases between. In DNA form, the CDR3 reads TGTGCCAGCAGCCGGGCGGGACCCATCTATGGCTACACCTTC. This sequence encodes CASSRAGPIYGYTF.

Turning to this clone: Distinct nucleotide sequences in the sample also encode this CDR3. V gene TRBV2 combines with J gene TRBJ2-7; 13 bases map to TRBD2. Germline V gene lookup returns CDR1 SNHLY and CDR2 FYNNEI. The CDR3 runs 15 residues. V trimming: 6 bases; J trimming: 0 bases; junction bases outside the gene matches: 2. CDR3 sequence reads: CASRRTSGSSYEQYF. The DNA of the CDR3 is TGTGCCAGCAGAAGGACTAGCGGGAGCTCCTACGAGCAGTACTTC.

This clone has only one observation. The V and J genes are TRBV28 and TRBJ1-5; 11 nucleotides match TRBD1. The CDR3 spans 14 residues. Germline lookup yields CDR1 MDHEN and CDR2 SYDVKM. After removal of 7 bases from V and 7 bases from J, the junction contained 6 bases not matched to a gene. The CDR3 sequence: CASIRGTGGQPQHF. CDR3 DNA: TGTGCCAGCATTCGAGGGACAGGGGGGCAGCCCCAGCATTTT.

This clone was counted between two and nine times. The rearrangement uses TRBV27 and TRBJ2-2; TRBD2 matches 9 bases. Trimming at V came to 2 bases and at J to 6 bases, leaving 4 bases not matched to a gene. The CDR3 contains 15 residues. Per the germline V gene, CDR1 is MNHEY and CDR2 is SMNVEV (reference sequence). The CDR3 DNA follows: TGTGCCAGCAGTTTAGCGGGAGGGGCGGCCGGGGAGCTGTTTTTT. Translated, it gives CASSLAGGAAGELFF.

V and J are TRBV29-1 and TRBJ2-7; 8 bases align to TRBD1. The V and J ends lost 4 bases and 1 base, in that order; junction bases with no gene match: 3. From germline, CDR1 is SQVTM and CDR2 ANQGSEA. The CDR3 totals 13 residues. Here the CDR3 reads CSVAQGASYEQYF. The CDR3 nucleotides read TGCAGCGTTGCTCAGGGGGCGTCCTACGAGCAGTACTTC.

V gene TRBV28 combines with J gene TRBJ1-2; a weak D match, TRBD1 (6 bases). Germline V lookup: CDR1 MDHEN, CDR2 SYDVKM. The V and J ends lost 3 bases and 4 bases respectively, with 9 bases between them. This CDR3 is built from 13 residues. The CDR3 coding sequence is TGTGCCAGCAGTTTGTCAGGGGTCTATGGCTACACCTTC. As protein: CASSLSGVYGYTF.

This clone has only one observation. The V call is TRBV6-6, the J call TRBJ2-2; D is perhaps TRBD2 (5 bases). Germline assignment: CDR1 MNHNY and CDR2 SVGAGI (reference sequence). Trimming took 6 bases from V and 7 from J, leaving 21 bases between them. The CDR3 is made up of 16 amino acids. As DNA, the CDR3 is TGTGCCAGCAGCCGGTTGAGCGGAGGCGACGGCGGGGAGCTGTTTTTT. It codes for CASSRLSGGDGGELFF.

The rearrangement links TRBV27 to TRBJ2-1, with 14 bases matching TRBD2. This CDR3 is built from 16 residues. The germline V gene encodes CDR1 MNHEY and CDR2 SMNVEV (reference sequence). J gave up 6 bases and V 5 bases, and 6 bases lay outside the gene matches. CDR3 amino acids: CASSAMTSGRANEQFF. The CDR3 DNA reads TGTGCCAGCAGTGCTATGACTAGCGGGAGGGCCAATGAGCAGTTCTTC.

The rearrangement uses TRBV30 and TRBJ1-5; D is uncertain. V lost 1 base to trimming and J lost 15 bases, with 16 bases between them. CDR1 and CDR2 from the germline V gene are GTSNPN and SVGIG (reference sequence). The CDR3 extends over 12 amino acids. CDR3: CAWSGRWGDGHF. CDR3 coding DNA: TGTGCCTGGAGTGGTCGTTGGGGTGATGGGCATTTT.

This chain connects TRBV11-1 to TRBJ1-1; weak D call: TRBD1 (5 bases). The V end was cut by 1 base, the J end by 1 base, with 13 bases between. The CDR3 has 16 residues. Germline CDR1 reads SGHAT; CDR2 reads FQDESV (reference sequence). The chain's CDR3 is CASSLVAGNGNTEAFF. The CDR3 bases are TGTGCCAGCAGCTTAGTAGCAGGGAATGGGAACACTGAAGCTTTCTTT.

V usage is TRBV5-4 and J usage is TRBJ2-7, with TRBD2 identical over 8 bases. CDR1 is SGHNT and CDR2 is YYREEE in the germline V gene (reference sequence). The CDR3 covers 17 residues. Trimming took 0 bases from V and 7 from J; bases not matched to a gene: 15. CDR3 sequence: CASSLGSGSGGGREQYF. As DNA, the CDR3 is TGTGCCAGCAGCTTGGGGAGCGGGAGTGGGGGGGGTCGAGAGCAGTACTTC.

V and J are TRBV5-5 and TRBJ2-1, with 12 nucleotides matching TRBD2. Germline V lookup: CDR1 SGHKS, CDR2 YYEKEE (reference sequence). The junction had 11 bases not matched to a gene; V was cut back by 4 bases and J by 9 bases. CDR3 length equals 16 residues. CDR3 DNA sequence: TGTGCCAGCAGCCGCACGCTAGCGGGAGGGCCGGCTGAGCAGTTCTTC. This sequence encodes CASSRTLAGGPAEQFF. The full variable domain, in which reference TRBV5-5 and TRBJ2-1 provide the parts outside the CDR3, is DAGVTQSPTHLIKTRGQQVTLRCSPISGHKSVSWYQQVLGQGPQFIFQYYEKEERGRGNFPDRFSARQFPNYSSELNVNALLLGDSALYLCASSRTLAGGPAEQFFGPGTRLTVL.

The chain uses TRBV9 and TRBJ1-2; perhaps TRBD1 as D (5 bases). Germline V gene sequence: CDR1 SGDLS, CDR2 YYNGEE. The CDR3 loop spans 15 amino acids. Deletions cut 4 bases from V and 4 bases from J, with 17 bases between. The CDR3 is CASSSRGRGGYGYTF. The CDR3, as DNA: TGTGCCAGCAGCTCACGTGGTAGGGGCGGCTATGGCTACACCTTC.

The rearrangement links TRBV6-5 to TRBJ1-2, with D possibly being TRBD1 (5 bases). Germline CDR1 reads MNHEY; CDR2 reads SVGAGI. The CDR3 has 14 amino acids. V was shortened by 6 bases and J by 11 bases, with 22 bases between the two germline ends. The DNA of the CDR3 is TGTGCCAGCAGCCCCGGCGGGACCCCCAAGAGGTACACCTTC. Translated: CASSPGGTPKRYTF.

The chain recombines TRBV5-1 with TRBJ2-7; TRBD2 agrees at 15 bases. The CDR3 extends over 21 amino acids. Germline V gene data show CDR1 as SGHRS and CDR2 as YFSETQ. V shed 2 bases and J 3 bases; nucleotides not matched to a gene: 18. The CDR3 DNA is TGCGCCAGCAGCTTAAGTTACAGACGGACTAGCGGGAGGGAAGGGGGCTACGAGCAGTACTTC. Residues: CASSLSYRRTSGREGGYEQYF.

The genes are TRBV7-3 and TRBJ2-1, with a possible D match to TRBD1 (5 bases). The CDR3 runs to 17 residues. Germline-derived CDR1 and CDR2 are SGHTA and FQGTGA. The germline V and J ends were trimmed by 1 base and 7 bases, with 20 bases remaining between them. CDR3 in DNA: TGTGCCAGCAGCTTAAGGGCGACAGCACAAAAGGTGAATGAGCAGTTCTTC. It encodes CASSLRATAQKVNEQFF.

In DNA form, the CDR3 reads TGTGCCAGCTCACCACGGGCCCAAGGGAAGGATGGCTACACCTTC. Translation gives CASSPRAQGKDGYTF. This rearrangement joins TRBV18 to TRBJ1-2, with D unclear. CDR1 is KGHSH, CDR2 LQKENI, per germline. CDR3 length: 15 residues. V was cut by 1 base and J by 6 bases, with 15 bases left in between.

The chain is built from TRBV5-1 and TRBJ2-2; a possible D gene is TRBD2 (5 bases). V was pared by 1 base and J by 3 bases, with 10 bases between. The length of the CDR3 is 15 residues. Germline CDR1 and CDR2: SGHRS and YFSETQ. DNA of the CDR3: TGCGCCAGCAGCTTGTCCGAAGCGGACACCGGGGAGCTGTTTTTT. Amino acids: CASSLSEADTGELFF.